This T cell receptor beta chain was observed in a study of brain T cells in children with intractable seizures. Germline trimming cut 5 bases from V and 6 bases from J; bases unmatched to any gene: 17. Germline values: CDR1 MRHNA, CDR2 SNTAGT. The CDR3 runs 18 residues. Libraries were prepared by immunoSEQ multiplex PCR; TCRdb keeps only in-frame clonotypes and omits some of them. The sample holds some 10,000 clones, 65% to 70% seen once. The sequenced cases were selected for having the highest brain T cell transcript signatures. V and J are TRBV6-4 and TRBJ2-2, with TRBD1 matching 8 bases. The receptor comes from a girl aged 2 to 9 with tuberous sclerosis and intractable seizures. The sample was resected brain tissue, taken at surgery. The CDR3 protein is CASSPTGGMELSAGELFF. CDR3 DNA: TGTGCCAGCAGTCCTACAGGGGGAATGGAACTGAGCGCCGGGGAGCTGTTTTTT.